These 9 T cell receptor beta chains originate from one sample sequenced in a study of T cells in localized non-small cell lung cancer. The table came from immunoSEQ multiplex PCR; TCRdb's copy has only in-frame clones and leaves some out. The sample shows 24,000 or so clones, 86% of them seen only once. The material was peripheral blood, obtained before any cancer treatment. Every receptor here comes from an older female donor with stage I lung adenocarcinoma.

The chain recombines TRBV29-1 with TRBJ1-4; TRBD1 is a possible D gene (5 bases). The CDR3 spans 13 residues. Trimming left V 3 bases short and J 7 bases short, with 12 bases between. The germline CDR1 and CDR2 sequences are SQVTM and ANQGSEA. The chain's CDR3 is CSVEGEAGEKLFF. The CDR3 DNA is TGCAGCGTTGAGGGGGAGGCCGGTGAAAAACTGTTTTTT.

The chain links TRBV5-1 to TRBJ1-1; D is uncertain. V lost 2 bases, J lost 0 bases, and 8 bases lay in between. Per germline, CDR1 SGHRS and CDR2 YFSETQ. This CDR3 has 14 amino acids. DNA for the CDR3: TGCGCCAGCAGCTTTACGGGGATGAACACTGAAGCTTTCTTT. Translated: CASSFTGMNTEAFF.

This clone was seen once. The V and J genes are TRBV5-1 and TRBJ1-6, with TRBD1 as a possible D gene (5 bases). Germline CDR1 is SGHRS and CDR2 is YFSETQ. With 3 bases removed from V and 4 bases from J, the gap between germline ends came to 8 bases. The CDR3 length is 14 residues. This chain's CDR3 is CASSWGRYNSPLHF. For the CDR3, the DNA is TGCGCCAGCAGCTGGGGCCGGTATAATTCACCCCTCCACTTT.

The rearrangement uses TRBV28 and TRBJ1-3; no clear D gene. CDR3 size: 11 residues. V lost 8 bases to trimming and J lost 4 bases, with 6 bases between them. Per germline, CDR1 MDHEN and CDR2 SYDVKM. Here the CDR3 reads CASVAGNTIYF. The DNA of the CDR3 is TGTGCCAGCGTCGCCGGAAACACCATATATTTT.

The CDR3 DNA is TGTGCCAGCAGTTTAGGCAGGGCTTCCAATCAGCCCCAGCATTTT. It encodes CASSLGRASNQPQHF. The V gene is TRBV28, the J gene TRBJ1-5; tentatively, D is TRBD1 (5 bases). The V and J ends lost 2 bases and 3 bases respectively, with 11 bases between them. Germline CDR1 reads MDHEN; CDR2 reads SYDVKM. The CDR3 is 15 residues long.

J is TRBJ1-1 and V is TRBV5-1, with D unresolved. The CDR3 consists of 13 residues. The germline CDR1 and CDR2 sequences are SGHRS and YFSETQ. V was shortened by 2 bases and J by 1 base, with 6 bases between the two germline ends. The CDR3 sequence is CASSLAQNTEAFF. CDR3 nucleotide sequence: TGCGCCAGCAGCTTAGCACAGAACACTGAAGCTTTCTTT.

The rearrangement uses TRBV5-6 and TRBJ2-7; 12 bases are shared with TRBD2. Germline assignment: CDR1 SGHDT and CDR2 YYEEEE. Trimming took 3 bases from V and 5 from J; bases not matched to a gene: 6. The CDR3 has 15 amino acids. The CDR3 DNA is TGTGCCAGCAGCTCGACTAGCGGGAGTCTCCACGAGCAGTACTTC. Translation: CASSSTSGSLHEQYF. The full variable domain, completed using reference TRBV5-6 and TRBJ2-7, is DAGVTQSPTHLIKTRGQQVTLRCSPKSGHDTVSWYQQALGQGPQFIFQYYEEEERQRGNFPDRFSGHQFPNYSSELNVNALLLGDSALYLCASSSTSGSLHEQYFGPGTRLTVT.

The rearrangement uses TRBV11-2 and TRBJ2-7, with D perhaps matching TRBD2 (5 bases). The germline gives CDR1 SGHAT, CDR2 FQNNGV. This CDR3 has 12 residues. With 5 bases removed from V and 2 bases from J, the gap between germline ends came to 7 bases. The CDR3 loop is CASSPGAYEQYF. CDR3 nucleotides: TGTGCCAGCAGCCCCGGGGCCTACGAGCAGTACTTC.

This chain uses TRBV12-5 with TRBJ2-7, with 8 nucleotides matching TRBD2. V lost 7 bases and J lost 4; bases outside the gene matches: 12. The germline gives CDR1 LGHNT, CDR2 FRNRAP. The CDR3 is 15 residues long. CDR3: CASALGAAGEYEQYF. In nucleotides, the CDR3 is TGTGCTAGTGCCCTGGGAGCAGCGGGAGAATACGAGCAGTACTTC.